The 30 T cell receptor beta chains below come from one sample, sequenced in a study of blood T cell repertoires in COVID-19. Assay used: immunoSEQ multiplex PCR; TCRdb lists only in-frame clones, some missing. Here the sample spans 400,000 or so clones, 85% to 90% being singletons. The source material was peripheral blood. The receptors were gathered from a young man with COVID-19, enrolled during active disease.

This sequence joins TRBV6-4 and TRBJ2-1; 8 positions match TRBD1. Losses at the gene ends were 4 bases for V and 4 bases for J; bases not matched to a gene: 9. CDR1 is MRHNA, CDR2 SNTAGT, per germline. The CDR3 runs 16 residues. The CDR3 sequence is CASSVRTGSLYNEQFF. CDR3 DNA: TGTGCCAGCAGTGTGCGGACAGGGTCGTTATACAATGAGCAGTTCTTC.

The gene calls are TRBV4-2 and TRBJ2-3; D remains ambiguous. Trimming removed 7 bases from V and 0 bases from J, with 14 bases in between. The germline CDR1 and CDR2 sequences are LGHNA and YNFKEQ. The CDR3 runs 15 residues. The CDR3 DNA reads TGTGCCAGCACCCTGAATTCGGTTAGCACAGATACGCAGTATTTT. The encoded protein is CASTLNSVSTDTQYF.

CDR3 nucleotides: TGTGCCAGCAGCGCCTCCCTACTAGCGGGCCACTACAATGAGCAGTTCTTC. Amino acid sequence: CASSASLLAGHYNEQFF. The chain employs TRBV11-2 and TRBJ2-1; TRBD2 matches at 9 bases. The CDR3 extends over 17 amino acids. V dropped 5 bases and J dropped 3; count of bases not matched to a gene: 11. Germline V gives CDR1 SGHAT, CDR2 FQNNGV.

The V gene is TRBV7-9, the J gene TRBJ2-2; D is unresolved. V was shortened by 1 base and J by 2 bases, with 8 bases between the two germline ends. CDR1 and CDR2 (germline): SEHNR, FQNEAQ (reference sequence). This CDR3 spans 15 amino acids. The CDR3 DNA follows: TGTGCCAGCAGCTTAGGACTCTCTAACACCGGGGAGCTGTTTTTT. This gives the protein CASSLGLSNTGELFF.

V and J are TRBV20-1 and TRBJ1-2; TRBD1 aligns across 7 bases. From germline, CDR1 is DFQATT and CDR2 SNEGSKA (reference sequence). Trimming removed 4 bases from V and 8 bases from J; junction bases left unmatched: 4. The CDR3 extends over 11 amino acids. The chain's CDR3 is CSATGGGGYTF. DNA for the CDR3: TGCAGTGCTACAGGGGGTGGGGGCTACACCTTC.

This clone has only one observation. The V gene is TRBV18, the J gene TRBJ1-3; the D gene is possibly TRBD1 (6 bases). The V end was cut by 1 base, the J end by 0 bases, with 13 bases between. The CDR3 is 17 amino acids. Germline loops: CDR1 KGHSH, CDR2 LQKENI. The CDR3 DNA is TGTGCCAGCTCACCACAGCCACAGGGAAACTCTGGAAACACCATATATTTT. Protein: CASSPQPQGNSGNTIYF.

The chain uses TRBV30 and TRBJ1-1; D possibly corresponds to TRBD1 (6 bases). The ends were cut back, 6 bases at V and 1 base at J, with 15 bases in the middle. Germline CDR1 and CDR2: GTSNPN and SVGIG (reference sequence). The CDR3 runs to 14 residues. DNA of the CDR3: TGTGCCTGCGAAAAGGACAGATCGAACACTGAAGCTTTCTTT. It translates to CACEKDRSNTEAFF.

The CDR3 DNA is TGTGCCAGCGCCTGGGGGGGGTTAGCCAAAAACATTCAGTACTTC. This translates into CASAWGGLAKNIQYF. This chain joins TRBV5-8 and TRBJ2-4, with TRBD2 matching over 7 bases. Germline V lookup: CDR1 SGHTS, CDR2 YDEGEE. The CDR3 loop spans 15 amino acids. V lost 7 bases and J lost 0; bases outside the gene matches: 7.

The chain uses TRBV5-6 and TRBJ1-2; the match to TRBD1 covers 9 bases. Trimming at V came to 2 bases and at J to 8 bases, leaving 7 bases not matched to a gene. Looked up from germline, CDR1 is SGHDT and CDR2 is YYEEEE. CDR3 size: 14 residues. The CDR3 loop reads CASSFRDRESGYTF. Written as DNA, the CDR3 is TGTGCCAGCAGCTTCCGGGACAGGGAAAGCGGCTACACCTTC.

This rearrangement joins TRBV27 to TRBJ2-3; D might be TRBD2 (6 bases). The CDR3 contains 15 residues. V lost 7 bases and J 3 bases, leaving 17 bases between the germline ends. Germline V CDR1 and CDR2: MNHEY, SMNVEV (reference sequence). This CDR3 is CASTIGRGPTDTQYF. The CDR3 DNA is TGTGCCAGCACCATCGGGCGGGGTCCAACAGATACGCAGTATTTT.

This sequence joins TRBV2 and TRBJ2-2; TRBD1 agrees at 7 bases. This CDR3 has 15 amino acids. In germline, CDR1 is SNHLY, CDR2 FYNNEI. V lost 6 bases, J lost 4 bases, and 8 bases stayed unmatched. The CDR3 region is CASSDRGRGTGELFF. In nucleotides, the CDR3 is TGTGCCAGCAGCGATAGGGGGCGCGGCACCGGGGAGCTGTTTTTT.

V is TRBV2 and J is TRBJ2-5, with 8 bases that match TRBD2. CDR3 length equals 14 residues. Trimming removed 6 bases from V and 6 bases from J; junction bases left unmatched: 9. The V gene's germline CDR1 is SNHLY and CDR2 FYNNEI. The CDR3 nucleotides are TGTGCCAGCAGCGGGGGGGTTCTAGCAAAGACCCAGTACTTC. Amino acid sequence: CASSGGVLAKTQYF.

The rearrangement links TRBV5-4 to TRBJ1-5, with D perhaps TRBD1 (6 bases). The germline V gene has CDR1 SGHNT and CDR2 YYREEE (reference sequence). Deletions cut 4 bases from V and 4 bases from J, with 12 bases between. This CDR3 is 14 amino acids long. CDR3 sequence reads: CASSEGQSNQPQHF. In DNA form, the CDR3 reads TGTGCCAGCAGCGAGGGACAATCTAATCAGCCCCAGCATTTT.

This sequence joins TRBV27 and TRBJ2-7; no reliable D call. Germline loops: CDR1 MNHEY, CDR2 SMNVEV (reference sequence). Trimming took 3 bases from V and 0 from J, leaving 9 bases between them. The CDR3 has 14 amino acids. CDR3 residues: CASSFYAGSYEQYF. CDR3 nucleotides: TGTGCCAGCAGTTTTTATGCAGGCTCCTACGAGCAGTACTTC.

The J gene is TRBJ1-2, the V gene TRBV29-1; TRBD1 matches 9 bases. Germline V gives CDR1 SQVTM, CDR2 ANQGSEA. This CDR3 region has 14 residues. V lost 0 bases, J lost 5 bases, and 4 bases stayed unmatched. The CDR3, as DNA: TGCAGCGTTGAAGAGGGGACAGGGAGGTATGGCTACACCTTC. Encoded protein: CSVEEGTGRYGYTF.

The chain combines TRBV29-1 with TRBJ2-1; TRBD2 matches at 8 bases. Germline V gene lookup returns CDR1 SQVTM and CDR2 ANQGSEA. Trimming cost V 6 bases and J 12 bases; bases outside gene matches: 7. CDR3 size: 11 residues. The CDR3 here is CSVQTSATQFF. CDR3 nucleotides: TGCAGCGTGCAGACTAGCGCGACGCAGTTCTTC.

This chain joins TRBV5-5 and TRBJ2-7, with unresolved D. The CDR3 consists of 11 residues. CDR1 is SGHKS, CDR2 YYEKEE, per germline (reference sequence). Deletions cut 3 bases from V and 3 bases from J, with 4 bases between. CDR3 coding DNA: TGTGCCAGCAGCTACAGCTACGAGCAGTACTTC. Translating gives CASSYSYEQYF.

This chain links TRBV5-1 with TRBJ1-1; possibly TRBD1 for D (5 bases). Germline-derived CDR1 and CDR2 are SGHRS and YFSETQ. Trimming left V 4 bases short and J 2 bases short, with 15 bases between. The CDR3 sequence is 15 residues long. Here the CDR3 reads CASSPGGAGNTEAFF. CDR3 DNA: TGCGCCAGCAGCCCGGGCGGGGCGGGAAACACTGAAGCTTTCTTT.

V is TRBV6-1 and J is TRBJ1-2; D is possibly TRBD1 (6 bases). Trimming removed 3 bases from V and 8 bases from J, with 19 bases in between. The CDR3 extends over 15 amino acids. CDR1 is MNHNS and CDR2 is SASEGT in the germline V gene. In DNA form, the CDR3 reads TGTGCCAGCAGTGACATCTCGGGCAGGGGCGGCGGCTACACCTTC. Translated: CASSDISGRGGGYTF.

The J gene is TRBJ2-1, the V gene TRBV6-6; 7 bases align to TRBD1. With V trimmed by 10 bases and J by 5 bases, 11 bases remained unmatched. This CDR3 has 14 residues. Per germline, CDR1 MNHNY and CDR2 SVGAGI (reference sequence). The CDR3 sequence: CATETGVLDNEQFF. The CDR3, as DNA: TGTGCCACCGAAACAGGGGTCCTGGACAATGAGCAGTTCTTC.

The chain uses TRBV6-5 and TRBJ2-7; D is perhaps TRBD2 (6 bases). The germline V gene has CDR1 MNHEY and CDR2 SVGAGI. CDR3 length: 13 residues. Trimming stripped 8 bases from V and 6 bases from J, with 17 bases between. CDR3 sequence: CASGRGAGFEQYF. The CDR3 region has the DNA TGTGCCAGCGGAAGAGGGGCGGGGTTCGAGCAGTACTTC.

The chain recombines TRBV19 with TRBJ1-1; D gene unclear. The CDR3 is made up of 14 amino acids. CDR1 and CDR2 (germline): LNHDA, SQIVND (reference sequence). The germline V and J ends were trimmed by 1 base and 4 bases, with 10 bases remaining between them. The CDR3 DNA follows: TGTGCCAGTAGTATAGGAAGCCTCGGCACTGAAGCTTTCTTT. Encoded protein: CASSIGSLGTEAFF.

V and J are TRBV6-1 and TRBJ2-6; D perhaps matches TRBD1 (6 bases). This CDR3 has 19 residues. Germline-derived CDR1 and CDR2 are MNHNS and SASEGT. Trimming removed 3 bases at V and 0 bases at J, with 18 bases between. CDR3 region: CASSDQGPDSSSGANVLTF. CDR3 nucleotides: TGTGCCAGCAGTGACCAGGGGCCCGATTCCTCCTCTGGGGCCAACGTCCTGACTTTC.

The chain couples TRBV9 to TRBJ2-1; TRBD1 agrees at 9 bases. Germline CDR1 is SGDLS and CDR2 is YYNGEE. This CDR3 is built from 15 residues. Germline trimming cut 4 bases from V and 2 bases from J; bases unmatched to any gene: 4. In nucleotides, the CDR3 is TGTGCCAGCAGCCCGGGACAGGGAACCTACAATGAGCAGTTCTTC. This sequence encodes CASSPGQGTYNEQFF.

The V call is TRBV5-4, the J call TRBJ2-1, with TRBD2 matching 11 bases. CDR3 length equals 16 residues. The V segment lost 4 bases and the J segment 4 bases; nucleotides outside the gene matches: 7. The germline V gene has CDR1 SGHNT and CDR2 YYREEE (reference sequence). DNA of the CDR3: TGTGCCAGCAGCCCGGCCGGGACTAGCGGTTACAATGAGCAGTTCTTC. Protein sequence: CASSPAGTSGYNEQFF. Full variable domain (remainder filled in from reference TRBV5-4 and TRBJ2-1): ETGVTQSPTHLIKTRGQQVTLRCSSQSGHNTVSWYQQALGQGPQFIFQYYREEENGRGNFPPRFSGLQFPNYSSELNVNALELDDSALYLCASSPAGTSGYNEQFFGPGTRLTVL.

This clone was observed a single time. V usage is TRBV18 and J usage is TRBJ2-3; 8 nucleotides match TRBD1. The CDR3 runs 20 residues. J gave up 0 bases and V 5 bases, and 19 bases lay outside the gene matches. CDR1 and CDR2 (germline): KGHSH, LQKENI. The CDR3 nucleotides read TGTGCCAGCTCAATCACCGGGACAGGCTACCCTCGTACTAGCACAGATACGCAGTATTTT. Protein sequence: CASSITGTGYPRTSTDTQYF.

V and J are TRBV19 and TRBJ2-7; tentative D call: TRBD2 (6 bases). CDR3 size: 15 residues. CDR1 LNHDA and CDR2 SQIVND come from the germline V gene (reference sequence). Trimming stripped 1 base from V and 3 bases from J, with 13 bases between. The CDR3 bases are TGTGCCAGTAGTATAGGACTAGGCGTATACTACGAGCAGTACTTC. Its translation: CASSIGLGVYYEQYF. Supplemented by reference TRBV19 and TRBJ2-7, the full variable domain reads DGGITQSPKYLFRKEGQNVTLSCEQNLNHDAMYWYRQDPGQGLRLIYYSQIVNDFQKGDIAEGYSVSREKKESFPLTVTSAQKNPTAFYLCASSIGLGVYYEQYFGPGTRLTVT.

This clone was observed a few times. The J gene is TRBJ2-2, the V gene TRBV3-1 (or the pseudogene TRBV3-2); TRBD2 might be the D (6 bases). The CDR3 consists of 13 residues. V lost 4 bases, J lost 3 bases, and 6 bases lay in between. From germline, CDR1 is LGHDT and CDR2 YNNKEL (reference sequence). The CDR3 nucleotides read TGTGCCAGCAGCCGGGAGGACACCGGGGAGCTGTTTTTT. Translating it yields CASSREDTGELFF.

In this sample, this clone turned up a few times. The same CDR3 is also encoded by other DNA sequences in this sample. This chain links TRBV5-1 with TRBJ2-1, with D maybe TRBD1 (6 bases). There are 15 residues in the CDR3. Germline assignment: CDR1 SGHRS and CDR2 YFSETQ. V dropped 0 bases and J dropped 1 base, with 8 bases sitting between them. CDR3 amino acids: CASSLEGGSYNEQFF. DNA for the CDR3: TGCGCCAGCAGCTTGGAAGGGGGATCCTACAATGAGCAGTTCTTC.

The table lists this clone with a count of one. V and J are TRBV5-1 and TRBJ1-2; TRBD1 matches at 10 bases. Trimming at V came to 3 bases and at J to 8 bases, leaving 4 bases not matched to a gene. There are 13 residues in the CDR3. The germline V gene has CDR1 SGHRS and CDR2 YFSETQ. Here the CDR3 reads CASSSGTGEGYTF. CDR3 DNA sequence: TGCGCCAGCAGCTCCGGGACAGGGGAAGGCTACACCTTC.